Listed here are 11 T cell receptor beta chains from one sample, sequenced in a study of CD8 T cells in ankylosing spondylitis. TCRdb analysed the 5' RACE reads with MiXCR anew, one entry per CDR3 protein. The sample lists under 450,000 distinct CDR3 sequences; roughly 22% were seen once. The specimen sequenced was blood, either unsorted or a sorted T cell fraction (not recorded which). All receptors derive from a male donor with ankylosing spondylitis or in good health (not recorded which).

This rearrangement joins TRBV7-8 to TRBJ2-3, with 7 bases fitting TRBD1. This CDR3 is built from 17 residues. V lost 5 bases, J lost 2 bases, and 13 bases stayed unmatched. The germline CDR1 and CDR2 sequences are SGHVS and FQNEAQ. CDR3 amino acids: CASSKWDSATLTDTQYF. DNA of the CDR3: TGTGCCAGCAGCAAATGGGACAGTGCCACCCTCACAGATACGCAGTATTTT.

The chain combines TRBV11-2 with TRBJ2-1; 9 bases align to TRBD1. Germline CDR1 and CDR2: SGHAT and FQNNGV. The CDR3 consists of 17 residues. The V and J ends lost 6 bases and 1 base, in that order; junction bases with no gene match: 10. The CDR3 spells CASRRDLGTGSYNEQFF. CDR3 nucleotides: TGTGCCAGCAGAAGAGACTTAGGGACAGGGTCCTACAATGAGCAGTTCTTC.

The V gene is TRBV20-1, the J gene TRBJ2-7; possible D gene TRBD2, 6 bases. CDR1 and CDR2 (germline): DFQATT, SNEGSKA (reference sequence). This CDR3 is built from 14 residues. V lost 4 bases to trimming and J lost 5 bases, with 18 bases between them. The DNA for the CDR3 is TGCAGTGCTATGGCGCTAGCGATCGCCCACGAGCAGTACTTC. This translates into CSAMALAIAHEQYF.

The table lists this clonotype with a few counts. This chain connects TRBV12-3 or TRBV12-4 to TRBJ1-5, with 7 positions matching TRBD1. This CDR3 is built from 14 residues. Losses at the gene ends were 3 bases for V and 7 bases for J; bases not matched to a gene: 6. CDR3 in amino acids: CASSLGQNLQPQHF. The DNA of the CDR3 is TGTGCCAGCAGTTTGGGACAGAACCTACAGCCCCAGCATTTT.

This clonotype turned up a few times. V usage is TRBV4-1 and J usage is TRBJ2-1, with D unclear. The V and J ends lost 3 bases and 9 bases respectively, with 6 bases between them. Germline V gene lookup returns CDR1 MGHRA and CDR2 YSYEKL. The CDR3 sequence is 11 residues long. CDR3 sequence: CASSQGREQFF. The CDR3 DNA reads TGCGCCAGCAGCCAGGGCCGTGAGCAGTTCTTC.

This clonotype came up a few times. V gene TRBV12-3 or TRBV12-4 combines with J gene TRBJ1-2, with TRBD1 identical over 10 bases. Germline trimming cut 8 bases from V and 0 bases from J; bases unmatched to any gene: 3. This CDR3 is 14 amino acids long. The CDR3 reads CASLGTGANYGYTF. The CDR3 DNA sequence: TGTGCCAGCTTGGGGACAGGGGCTAACTATGGCTACACCTTC.

This chain connects TRBV12-3 or TRBV12-4 to TRBJ2-3; no reliable D call. V was trimmed by 3 bases and J by 1 base, leaving 8 bases between them. There are 14 residues in the CDR3. CDR3 sequence reads: CASSFGIGTDTQYF. The CDR3, as DNA: TGTGCCAGCAGTTTTGGGATCGGCACAGATACGCAGTATTTT.

This chain links TRBV7-9 with TRBJ2-1; TRBD2 might be the D (5 bases). Trimming took 6 bases from V and 9 from J, leaving 15 bases between them. The CDR3 sequence is 13 residues long. Germline values: CDR1 SEHNR, CDR2 FQNEAQ (reference sequence). The CDR3 loop reads CASRTYTSTEQFF. The CDR3 DNA sequence: TGTGCCAGCAGGACCTATACTAGTACTGAGCAGTTCTTC.

In its sample, this clonotype was seen a few times. The chain uses TRBV28 and TRBJ2-1; tentatively, D is TRBD1 (6 bases). This CDR3 has 15 amino acids. Germline lookup yields CDR1 MDHEN and CDR2 SYDVKM. Trimming removed 4 bases from V and 5 bases from J, with 15 bases in between. DNA for the CDR3: TGTGCCAGCAGTTCGGGATACAGGGTGAACAATGAGCAGTTCTTC. This sequence encodes CASSSGYRVNNEQFF.

The rearrangement joins TRBV29-1 to TRBJ2-7; the D gene is possibly TRBD2 (5 bases). CDR3 length: 13 residues. CDR1 and CDR2 from the germline V gene are SQVTM and ANQGSEA. The V gene lost 4 bases and the J gene lost 5 bases, with 15 bases spanning the gap. CDR3 in DNA: TGCAGCGTTGCTCCGGGAATCATCCACGAGCAGTACTTC. Translation: CSVAPGIIHEQYF.

V and J are TRBV29-1 and TRBJ1-2, with D perhaps TRBD1 (5 bases). CDR1 is SQVTM, CDR2 ANQGSEA, per germline. The CDR3 covers 14 residues. Trimming removed 5 bases at V and 3 bases at J, with 16 bases between. CDR3 loop: CSVPVWGNDYGYTF. The CDR3 nucleotides read TGCAGCGTTCCAGTTTGGGGGAATGACTATGGCTACACCTTC.